These 23 T cell receptor beta chains came from one sample sequenced in a study of blood T cell repertoires in COVID-19. The repertoire was sequenced with immunoSEQ multiplex PCR; TCRdb's copy has only in-frame clones and lacks some. The table shows about 280,000 clones, with 85% occurring only once. The specimen was peripheral blood. Receptor source: a human donor in a cohort sampled during active COVID-19.

Notes on this clone: The sample contains more than one DNA sequence encoding this CDR3. The chain has TRBV6-1 and TRBJ2-2; TRBD1 matches at 7 bases. The junction had 2 bases not matched to a gene; V was cut back by 0 bases and J by 1 base. Germline CDR1 reads MNHNS; CDR2 reads SASEGT. The CDR3 is made up of 16 amino acids. The CDR3 sequence: CASSEAWTGNTGELFF. CDR3 bases: TGTGCCAGCAGTGAAGCTTGGACAGGGAACACCGGGGAGCTGTTTTTT.

CDR3 region: CASSQGLAGGVIQYF. DNA for the CDR3: TGCGCCAGCAGCCAGGGACTAGCGGGAGGGGTCATTCAGTACTTC. V and J are TRBV4-1 and TRBJ2-4, with TRBD2 matching over 16 bases. The V and J ends lost 3 bases and 9 bases, in that order; junction bases with no gene match: 2. Germline V gene lookup returns CDR1 MGHRA and CDR2 YSYEKL. This CDR3 has 15 amino acids.

The chain couples TRBV6-5 to TRBJ1-6; D gene unclear. Germline assignment: CDR1 MNHEY and CDR2 SVGAGI. Trimming took off 1 base at V and 0 bases at J, with 7 bases between the two ends. This CDR3 has 16 amino acids. CDR3 sequence reads: CASSYLQSSYNSPLHF. In nucleotides, the CDR3 is TGTGCCAGCAGTTACTTACAGAGCTCCTATAATTCACCCCTCCACTTT.

The genes are TRBV10-1 and TRBJ1-1, with D perhaps TRBD1 (6 bases). V lost 8 bases and J 0 bases, leaving 10 bases between the germline ends. The CDR3 is 13 residues long. CDR1 and CDR2 (germline): WNHNN, SYGVQD (reference sequence). The CDR3 sequence: CASRGAVNTEAFF. The CDR3 DNA sequence: TGCGCCAGCCGGGGGGCGGTGAACACTGAAGCTTTCTTT.

This sequence joins TRBV6-5 and TRBJ2-5; a weak D match, TRBD2 (5 bases). The length of the CDR3 is 13 residues. V was clipped by 7 bases and J by 7 bases, with 16 bases between them. Germline V gene lookup returns CDR1 MNHEY and CDR2 SVGAGI. In DNA, the CDR3 is TGTGCCAGCAATTCCCGGGGTATAGGGACCCAGTACTTC. This encodes CASNSRGIGTQYF.

The CDR3 protein is CASSLAGYMNTEAFF. The CDR3 DNA sequence: TGTGCCAGCTCCCTAGCGGGTTACATGAACACTGAAGCTTTCTTT. V usage is TRBV18 and J usage is TRBJ1-1; no firm D call. Trimming took 6 bases from V and 0 from J, leaving 14 bases between them. CDR1 KGHSH and CDR2 LQKENI come from the germline V gene. CDR3 size: 15 residues.

The CDR3 is CASSYSSVPGNEQFF. The CDR3 region has the DNA TGTGCCAGCAGTTACTCGTCGGTCCCAGGCAATGAGCAGTTCTTC. The J gene is TRBJ2-1, the V gene TRBV6-2 or TRBV6-3; D remains ambiguous. Germline-derived CDR1 and CDR2 are MNHEY and SVGEGT. The CDR3 loop spans 15 amino acids. V gave up 0 bases and J gave up 6 bases, with 12 bases separating them.

The chain has TRBV20-1 and TRBJ1-5; D perhaps matches TRBD1 (5 bases). Germline lookup yields CDR1 DFQATT and CDR2 SNEGSKA (reference sequence). V dropped 3 bases and J dropped 6 bases, with 15 bases sitting between them. CDR3 length equals 14 residues. The CDR3 DNA reads TGCAGTGCTAGTCCAGACAGTGCTGGTCAGCCCCAGCATTTT. Translating it yields CSASPDSAGQPQHF.

The J gene is TRBJ2-7, the V gene TRBV12-5, with no clear D. The CDR3 spans 14 residues. Between the trimmed V and J ends, which lost 8 bases and 1 base, there was a span of 15 bases. Germline lookup yields CDR1 LGHNT and CDR2 FRNRAP. CDR3 coding DNA: TGTGCTAGTAGCTTGAGCCCCCTTTCCTACGAGCAGTACTTC. Translation gives CASSLSPLSYEQYF.

This chain connects TRBV10-3 to TRBJ2-7; 12 bases line up with TRBD2. V lost 4 bases to trimming and J lost 4 bases; unmatched junction nucleotides: 2. CDR3 length: 14 amino acids. Per germline, CDR1 ENHRY and CDR2 SYGVKD. In DNA, the CDR3 is TGTGCCATCAGTGGGACTAGCGGGAATTACGAGCAGTACTTC. Translated, it gives CAISGTSGNYEQYF.

In this sample, this clone turned up once. The chain uses TRBV7-8 and TRBJ1-5; TRBD1 aligns across 9 bases. The V and J ends lost 5 bases and 3 bases, in that order; junction bases with no gene match: 5. The CDR3 has 15 amino acids. Germline V gene lookup returns CDR1 SGHVS and CDR2 FQNEAQ. CDR3 amino acids: CASSRTGESNQPQHF. The DNA of the CDR3 is TGTGCCAGCAGCCGGACAGGGGAATCCAATCAGCCCCAGCATTTT.

The chain uses TRBV12-5 and TRBJ2-5; 9 nucleotides align to TRBD1. Germline trimming cut 6 bases from V and 5 bases from J; bases unmatched to any gene: 4. Germline values: CDR1 LGHNT, CDR2 FRNRAP. The CDR3 has 13 residues. The CDR3 nucleotides read TGTGCTAGTGGCCGCGGGACAGGGGAGACCCAGTACTTC. It is translated as CASGRGTGETQYF.

The V and J genes are TRBV5-4 and TRBJ2-2; TRBD2 matches 9 bases. The CDR3 is made up of 15 amino acids. CDR1 is SGHNT and CDR2 is YYREEE in the germline V gene (reference sequence). With 7 bases clipped from V and 7 bases from J, the junction kept 11 bases outside the gene matches. The CDR3 reads CASRLAGHRDGELFF. Written as DNA, the CDR3 is TGTGCCAGCCGGCTAGCGGGACACAGAGACGGGGAGCTGTTTTTT.

This clone was recorded once. The sample has other DNA sequences that encode this CDR3 too. The chain links TRBV24-1 to TRBJ2-1; possibly TRBD1 for D (5 bases). CDR1 and CDR2 from the germline V gene are KGHDR and SFDVKD. Deletions cut 4 bases from V and 4 bases from J, with 10 bases between. This CDR3 has 14 residues. CDR3 sequence (DNA): TGTGCCACCAGTGACCCACGACAGTACAATGAGCAGTTCTTC. This encodes CATSDPRQYNEQFF.

This chain links TRBV4-2 with TRBJ2-5; a weak D match, TRBD2 (5 bases). Germline V gene sequence: CDR1 LGHNA, CDR2 YNFKEQ. The V gene lost 1 base and the J gene lost 4 bases, with 13 bases spanning the gap. The CDR3 runs 15 residues. The CDR3 protein is CASSQGESGTETQYF. CDR3 bases: TGTGCCAGCAGCCAAGGAGAGTCGGGAACAGAGACCCAGTACTTC.

The rearrangement joins TRBV10-3 to TRBJ2-7; D gene ambiguous. Per the germline V gene, CDR1 is ENHRY and CDR2 is SYGVKD. With 6 bases removed from V and 3 bases from J, the gap between germline ends came to 12 bases. This CDR3 spans 13 amino acids. Written as DNA, the CDR3 is TGTGCCATCAGCGCAATGTCGGGCTACGAGCAGTACTTC. This encodes CAISAMSGYEQYF.

V usage is TRBV25-1 and J usage is TRBJ2-3; 8 bases line up with TRBD2. The CDR3 spans 16 residues. The germline V gene has CDR1 MGHDK and CDR2 SYGVNS. J gave up 1 base and V 3 bases, and 6 bases lay outside the gene matches. The DNA of the CDR3 is TGTGCCAGCAGTGAGGGTGGGACTAGTGGCACAGATACGCAGTATTTT. It is translated as CASSEGGTSGTDTQYF.

This CDR3 reads CASSLSPTISTEAFF. Written as DNA, the CDR3 is TGTGCCAGCAGTTTATCGCCGACTATCAGCACTGAAGCTTTCTTT. The chain recombines TRBV27 with TRBJ1-1; D ambiguous. Germline-derived CDR1 and CDR2 are MNHEY and SMNVEV (reference sequence). V lost 0 bases and J lost 4, with 12 bases in between. The CDR3 runs 15 residues.

The rearrangement uses TRBV28 and TRBJ2-2, with D unresolved. CDR3 length: 15 amino acids. V lost 10 bases and J 4 bases, leaving 19 bases between the germline ends. The germline V gene has CDR1 MDHEN and CDR2 SYDVKM. The CDR3 loop is CATTPVEVPTGELFF. DNA for the CDR3: TGTGCCACCACTCCAGTTGAGGTACCCACCGGGGAGCTGTTTTTT.

This clone was counted once. The chain carries TRBV29-1 and TRBJ1-1; the match to TRBD1 covers 10 bases. From germline, CDR1 is SQVTM and CDR2 ANQGSEA. The junction had 8 bases not matched to a gene; V was cut back by 8 bases and J by 5 bases. This CDR3 has 13 residues. The CDR3 DNA follows: TGCAGCTCCCAGGGACAGGGGAAGACTGAAGCTTTCTTT. The encoded protein is CSSQGQGKTEAFF.

The J gene is TRBJ2-7, the V gene TRBV12-3 or TRBV12-4, with no clear D. V lost 8 bases and J 2 bases, leaving 13 bases between the germline ends. The CDR3 runs to 13 residues. Here the CDR3 reads CASASYYPYEQYF. CDR3 DNA: TGTGCCAGCGCCTCCTACTATCCCTACGAGCAGTACTTC.

The V gene is TRBV14, the J gene TRBJ2-4; 14 nucleotides agree with TRBD2. Germline values: CDR1 SGHDN, CDR2 FVKESK. The junction had 16 bases not matched to a gene; V was cut back by 5 bases and J by 7 bases. CDR3 size: 19 residues. The CDR3: CASSNHAGTSGSNRNIQYF. CDR3 bases: TGTGCCAGCAGCAACCACGCCGGGACTAGCGGGAGTAATAGGAACATTCAGTACTTC.

As DNA, the CDR3 is TGTGCCAGCAGCCGCGACAGGTCCCAGCCCCAGCATTTT. It specifies CASSRDRSQPQHF. The rearrangement joins TRBV3-1 (or the pseudogene TRBV3-2) to TRBJ1-5; the D gene is possibly TRBD1 (6 bases). The CDR3 spans 13 residues. CDR1 is LGHDT, CDR2 YNNKEL, per germline (reference sequence). Between the trimmed V and J ends, which lost 4 bases and 7 bases, there was a span of 11 bases.